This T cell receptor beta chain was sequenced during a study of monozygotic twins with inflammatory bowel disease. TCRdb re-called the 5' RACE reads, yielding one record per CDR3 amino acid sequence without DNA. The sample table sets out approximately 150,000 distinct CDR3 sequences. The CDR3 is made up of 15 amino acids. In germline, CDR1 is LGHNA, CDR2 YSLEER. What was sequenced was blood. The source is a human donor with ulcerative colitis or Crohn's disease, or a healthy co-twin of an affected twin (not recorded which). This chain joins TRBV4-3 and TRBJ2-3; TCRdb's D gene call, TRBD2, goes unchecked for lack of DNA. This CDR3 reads CASSQGTSILDTQYF.